What follows is one T cell receptor (beta chain) and its context. The antigen remains unidentified. The germline V and J ends were trimmed by 5 bases and 0 bases, with 12 bases remaining between them. This CDR3 region has 15 residues. CDR1 is PRHDT and CDR2 is FYEKMQ in the germline V gene (reference sequence). This entry belongs to a study of cytomegalovirus exposure and HLA in healthy donors. The PCR made use of 60 Vbeta and 13 Jbeta primers. Data came from immunoSEQ multiplex PCR; TCRdb stores just in-frame clones and leaves some out. Of about 190,000 clones listed, roughly four fifths are singletons. Broader study findings: An ancestry cluster, one associated with Asian ancestry, reportedly showed fewer N-insertions than the approximately 670-donor mean in a later analysis. Sequencing depth roughly uniform across donors was assumed in presence/absence analyses.

This sequence was found in a man in his late teens or twenties in good health and CMV-seronegative. The sample was PBMCs. V gene TRBV13 combines with J gene TRBJ2-3; D possibly corresponds to TRBD1 (5 bases). The CDR3 sequence: CASSVTGASTDTQYF. The CDR3 DNA sequence: TGTGCCAGCAGCGTAACAGGAGCCAGCACAGATACGCAGTATTTT.